This T cell receptor (beta chain) was sequenced during a study of T-cell reconstitution after alpha-beta-depleted transplantation in children (dated by TCRdb to between 2015 and 2016). A note on the overall study: Using TCR repertoire profiling, the study quantitatively followed how T-cell immune reconstitution unfolded in children after TCRalphabeta/CD19-depleted allogeneic hematopoietic cell transplantation.

Library creation used PCR. These reads were obtained on an Illumina HiSeq 2500. TCR library preparation used molecular barcoding, with unique molecular identifiers applied to normalize quantification of the TCRbeta repertoire. TCRdb trimmed the raw reads at Q25, called clones with MiXCR and kept productive beta chains. Each entry is one CDR3 protein sequence, shown with its most common DNA and genes. The sample table shows approximately 500,000 distinct CDR3 sequences, and roughly a tenth are seen once. Clones ranked in the top ten supply just over 2% of the sample. This clonotype was observed many times. The antigen it binds to is not known. Base qualities are not at hand, and no much larger clone is one base apart. This specimen's treatment or condition label, interpreted: allogeneic hematopoietic cell transplantation with graft depleted of TCRalphabeta T cells and CD19 B cells. Transplant recipients were children who received TCRalphabeta/CD19-depleted allogeneic hematopoietic cell grafts.

The CDR3 sequence holds 15 residues, the cysteine and phenylalanine included. Only the CDR3 portion is preserved as DNA: 45 bases, with reading frame beginning at the first base. The germline V gene sets CDR1 to MDHEN and CDR2 to SYDVKM. V is pruned by 4 bases and J by 7 bases, leaving 9 bases of the junction without a gene match. Overall study results and their limits: The high TCRbeta diversity at day 60 in some patients was ascribed to recipient T cells and intrathymic progenitors that had survived conditioning. The apparently early recovery of alphabetaT-cell counts about two months after transplant reportedly depended on only several hundred rapidly expanded clones that came from non-depleted graft cells. Hyperexpanded clone frequencies declined over subsequent months; after one year, T-cell counts and TCRbeta diversity were mostly attributed to newly produced T cells.

The sequence derives from a child aged 2 to 15 with inherited bone marrow failure, due to receive a stem cell transplant. This specimen was PBMCs, taken before TCRalphabeta/CD19-depleted stem cell transplant. The sequence links TRBV28 to TRBJ2-3, with 9 bases aligning to TRBD1. The DNA sequence is given as TGTGCCAGCAGTTACAGGGGGCGCCTTCGGCATACGCAGTATTTT. This gives the protein CASSYRGRLRHTQYF. Supplemented by the reference TRBV28 and TRBJ2-3 proteins around the CDR3, the complete variable domain is DVKVTQSSRYLVKRTGEKVFLECVQDMDHENMFWYRQDPGLGLRLIYFSYDVKMKEKGDIPEGYSVSREKKERFSLILESASTNQTSMYLCASSYRGRLRHTQYFGPGTRLTVL.